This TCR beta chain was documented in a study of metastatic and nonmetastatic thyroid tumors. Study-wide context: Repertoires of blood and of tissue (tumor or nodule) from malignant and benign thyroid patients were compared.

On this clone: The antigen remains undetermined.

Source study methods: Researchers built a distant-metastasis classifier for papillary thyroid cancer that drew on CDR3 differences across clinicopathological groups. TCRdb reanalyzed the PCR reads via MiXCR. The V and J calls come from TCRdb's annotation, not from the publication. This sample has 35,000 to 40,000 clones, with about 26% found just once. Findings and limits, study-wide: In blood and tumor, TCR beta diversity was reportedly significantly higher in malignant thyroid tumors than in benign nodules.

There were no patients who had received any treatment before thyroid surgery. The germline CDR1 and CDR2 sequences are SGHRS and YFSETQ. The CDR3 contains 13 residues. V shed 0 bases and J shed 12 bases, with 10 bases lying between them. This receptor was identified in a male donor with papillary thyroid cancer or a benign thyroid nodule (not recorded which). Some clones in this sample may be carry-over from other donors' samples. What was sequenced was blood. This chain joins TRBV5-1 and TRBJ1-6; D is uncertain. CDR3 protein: CASSLDRERPLHF. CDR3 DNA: TGCGCCAGCAGCTTGGATAGGGAGAGACCCCTCCACTTT.